This is a list of T cell receptor beta chains from one sample in a study of control samples from healthy donors and cancer patients. The protocol was immunoSEQ multiplex PCR, while the TCRdb copy is restricted to in-frame clones and leaves out a portion. The repertoire includes about 53,000 clones, roughly 87% of them detected once, and about an eighth sits in the top ten. Material: PBMCs. These receptors all stem from a man aged 55 to 70 with head and neck cancer. CDR3s include the opening cysteine and the closing phenylalanine or tryptophan. A D gene is named only where the DNA matches it firmly. A clone size is listed for some rows: how often the clone was seen (once, few, many), or a class if it is expanded.

TRBV7-2	TRBD1	once	TRBJ1-2	CASSLAGRTGENRYTF	TGTGCCAGCAGCTTAGCAGGTCGGACAGGGGAAAATCGCTACACCTTC
TRBV6-2/TRBV6-3	NA	NA	TRBJ1-1	CASSYLTEAFF	TGTGCCAGCAGTTACTTAACTGAAGCTTTCTTT
TRBV7-8	NA	once	TRBJ1-3	CASSLVSRSGNTIYF	TGTGCCAGCAGCTTAGTTTCCCGCTCTGGAAACACCATATATTTT
TRBV5-1	NA	NA	TRBJ1-5	CASSLTRLQPQHF	TGCGCCAGCAGCTTGACGAGGTTACAGCCCCAGCATTTT
TRBV6-2/TRBV6-3	NA	NA	TRBJ2-7	CASSYSDYEQYF	TGTGCCAGCAGTTACTCCGACTACGAGCAGTACTTC
TRBV5-5	TRBD1	few	TRBJ1-3	CASSRQPGTGAGNTIYF	TGTGCCAGCAGCCGCCAACCGGGGACAGGGGCTGGAAACACCATATATTTT
TRBV20-1	NA	NA	TRBJ1-1	CSARGRFEAFF	TGCAGTGCTAGAGGACGGTTTGAAGCTTTCTTT
TRBV7-3	NA	NA	TRBJ2-3	CASSLGRSDTQYF	TGTGCCAGCAGCCTCGGACGTAGTGATACGCAGTATTTT
TRBV7-2	NA	NA	TRBJ2-3	CASSLGQASDTQYF	TGTGCCAGCAGCTTAGGACAGGCGTCAGATACGCAGTATTTT
TRBV30	NA	NA	TRBJ2-7	CAWRKQAIRETGEQYF	TGTGCCTGGAGAAAACAGGCTATACGGGAAACGGGAGAGCAGTACTTC
TRBV5-6	TRBD2	NA	TRBJ2-3	CASSQHSGRRQDTQYF	TGTGCCAGCAGCCAACATAGCGGGAGAAGGCAAGATACGCAGTATTTT
TRBV21-1	NA	few	TRBJ2-7	CASSKGGLCEQYF	TGTGCCAGCAGCAAAGGGGGGCTGTGCGAGCAGTACTTC
TRBV30	NA	NA	TRBJ2-5	CAWKEGQLETQYF	TGTGCCTGGAAGGAGGGGCAACTGGAGACCCAGTACTTC
TRBV12-3/TRBV12-4	NA	NA	TRBJ2-7	CASSLNRYEQYF	TGTGCCAGCAGTTTAAACCGCTACGAGCAGTACTTC
TRBV30	NA	NA	TRBJ1-4	CASGPTTNEKLFF	TGTGCCTCAGGGCCTACAACTAATGAAAAACTGTTTTTT
TRBV19	TRBD1	NA	TRBJ2-2	CASSRGQHTGELFF	TGTGCCAGTAGTAGGGGACAGCACACCGGGGAGCTGTTTTTT
TRBV5-6	NA	NA	TRBJ1-2	CASTTGRSNYGYTF	TGTGCCAGCACCACGGGACGGTCTAACTATGGCTACACCTTC
TRBV6-6	NA	few	TRBJ2-7	CASSYTATNSYEQYF	TGTGCCAGCAGTTACACTGCGACGAACTCCTACGAGCAGTACTTC
TRBV5-1	TRBD1	NA	TRBJ2-1	CASTRTGANEQFF	TGCGCCAGCACCAGGACAGGGGCCAATGAGCAGTTCTTC
TRBV3-1/TRBV3-2	NA	NA	TRBJ1-6	CASSQAVGQANSPLHF	TGTGCCAGCAGCCAAGCTGTGGGACAAGCGAATTCACCCCTCCACTTT
TRBV30	NA	once	TRBJ1-6	CAWSVLRGPSGSPLHF	TGTGCCTGGAGTGTATTAAGGGGTCCATCAGGCTCACCCCTCCACTTT
TRBV18	NA	NA	TRBJ1-6	CASSPGRDNSPLHF	TGTGCCAGCTCACCCGGGAGAGATAATTCACCCCTCCACTTT
TRBV28	NA	NA	TRBJ2-2	CASETRGHGTYTGELFF	TGTGCCAGCGAAACTCGGGGTCACGGGACATACACCGGGGAGCTGTTTTTT
TRBV5-1	NA	NA	TRBJ2-5	CASSSEGEGGQETQYF	TGCGCCAGCAGTTCGGAGGGGGAGGGGGGCCAAGAGACCCAGTACTTC
TRBV30	NA	NA	TRBJ2-7	CAWSSLSLEQYF	TGTGCCTGGAGTTCACTCTCCTTGGAGCAGTACTTC
TRBV7-6	TRBD2	few	TRBJ2-1	CASTTSVAGLSSYNEQFF	TGTGCCAGCACCACCTCCGTAGCGGGCCTAAGCTCCTACAATGAGCAGTTCTTC